This is a list of T cell receptor beta chains from one sample in a study of STAT5B mutations in CD4+ large granular lymphocyte leukemia. The method was immunoSEQ multiplex PCR; TCRdb's version includes in-frame clones alone and lacks a portion of them. The profile shows tens of thousands of clones, about two thirds of them singletons. Sequenced material: CD4+ T cells from blood buffy coats. The receptors here all came from a human donor in good health. CDR3s include the opening cysteine and the closing phenylalanine or tryptophan. A D gene is named only where the DNA matches it firmly. Size is stated for part of the rows, as once, few or many counts, or as a class when the clone is expanded.

>TRBJ2-7|TRBV2|.|.
CASSPTGHEQYF
TGTGCCAGCAGCCCGACAGGCCACGAGCAGTACTTC
>TRBJ2-1|TRBV11-2|.|once
CASSLSRDNEQFF
TGTGCCAGCAGCTTATCTAGGGACAATGAGCAGTTCTTC
>TRBJ2-1|TRBV19|.|once
CASSISRSSYNEQFF
TGTGCCAGTAGTATCAGTAGGTCCTCCTACAATGAGCAGTTCTTC
>TRBJ2-1|TRBV6-5|.|.
CASSSWRDNEQFF
TGTGCCAGCAGCTCGTGGAGAGACAATGAGCAGTTCTTC
>TRBJ1-1|TRBV29-1|.|few
CSAEAGWGTEAFF
TGCAGCGCCGAGGCGGGGTGGGGAACTGAAGCTTTCTTT
>TRBJ2-7|TRBV4-2|.|.
CASSQSKGYEQYF
TGTGCCAGCAGCCAGAGTAAGGGCTACGAGCAGTACTTC
>TRBJ2-7|TRBV6-1|TRBD1|.
CASSLTGSSYEQYF
TGTGCCAGCAGTCTGACAGGGAGCTCCTACGAGCAGTACTTC
>TRBJ1-1|TRBV28|.|.
CASRQGSVHRAFF
TGTGCCAGCAGACAGGGATCCGTGCACAGAGCTTTCTTT
>TRBJ1-1|TRBV6-5|.|.
CASRAQYLNTEAFF
TGTGCCAGCAGAGCACAGTACCTGAACACTGAAGCTTTCTTT
>TRBJ2-3|TRBV11-3|TRBD2|.
CASSLGDYHTDTQYF
TGTGCCAGCAGCTTAGGGGACTATCACACAGATACGCAGTATTTT
>TRBJ1-2|TRBV10-3|.|.
CAIRAENAYGYTF
TGTGCCATCAGGGCAGAGAATGCCTATGGCTACACCTTC
>TRBJ1-1|TRBV27|.|few
CASSLRGNGNTEAFF
TGTGCCAGCAGTTTAAGGGGTAATGGCAACACTGAAGCTTTCTTT
>TRBJ2-7|TRBV2|TRBD2|.
CASSAWTSGRSEQYF
TGTGCCAGCAGTGCCTGGACTAGCGGGAGGAGTGAGCAGTACTTC
>TRBJ2-1|TRBV2|TRBD1|few
CASRQGVKFF
TGTGCCAGCAGACAGGGGGTAAAGTTCTTC
>TRBJ2-7|TRBV5-1|TRBD1|few
CASSLTGTGGYEQYF
TGCGCCAGCAGCTTGACCGGGACAGGGGGCTACGAGCAGTACTTC
>TRBJ2-7|TRBV4-1|.|.
CASSQVGSGDPYEQYF
TGCGCCAGCAGCCAAGTTGGGTCAGGAGATCCGTACGAGCAGTACTTC
>TRBJ2-2|TRBV28|TRBD1|.
CASRAGTGNTGELFF
TGTGCCAGCAGGGCCGGGACAGGGAACACCGGGGAGCTGTTTTTT
>TRBJ2-3|TRBV4-1|TRBD2|.
CASSQGGLAGVKDTQYF
TGCGCCAGCAGCCAAGGAGGACTAGCGGGGGTTAAAGATACGCAGTATTTT
>TRBJ1-1|TRBV4-3|.|.
CASSRQTGQNTEAFF
TGCGCCAGCAGCCGCCAAACAGGGCAGAACACTGAAGCTTTCTTT
>TRBJ2-5|TRBV29-1|TRBD2|.
CSVGGQGGDYF
TGCAGCGTTGGGGGTCAGGGAGGGGATTACTTC
>TRBJ2-7|TRBV28|TRBD2|.
CATRTRGEQYF
TGTGCCACCAGGACTAGGGGCGAGCAGTACTTC
>TRBJ1-6|TRBV7-9|.|.
CASSRVAGNDNSPLHF
TGTGCCAGCAGCCGGGTAGCCGGGAATGATAATTCACCCCTCCACTTT
>TRBJ1-2|TRBV2|.|once
CASHLWRVERGYTF
TGTGCCAGCCACCTTTGGAGGGTAGAGCGTGGCTACACCTTC
>TRBJ2-4|TRBV6-5|TRBD1|.
CASSSTGAGAIQYF
TGTGCCAGCAGTTCAACAGGGGCCGGGGCCATTCAGTACTTC
>TRBJ2-5|TRBV9|TRBD2|.
CASNPGGGLLTETQYF
TGTGCCAGCAACCCGGGGGGGGGACTTTTGACAGAGACCCAGTACTTC
>TRBJ2-7|TRBV5-1|.|.
CASRISYEQYF
TGCGCCAGCAGGATCAGCTACGAGCAGTACTTC
>TRBJ2-2|TRBV27|TRBD2|.
CASSLSSGRNTGELFF
TGTGCCAGCAGTTTATCGAGCGGGAGGAACACCGGGGAGCTGTTTTTT